Below are 24 T cell receptor beta chains sequenced from a single sample in a study of monozygotic twins with inflammatory bowel disease (dated by TCRdb to the late 2010s). Libraries were made using 5' RACE. The listed sequencing device is Illumina HiSeq 2500. Reprocessed by TCRdb, the reads give a single entry per CDR3 protein sequence, without DNA. The data table for this sample lists about 210,000 distinct CDR3 sequences. Of the sample, under 8.5% is held by the ten largest clones. The sequenced sample consisted of blood. The receptors come from a human donor with ulcerative colitis or Crohn's disease, or a healthy co-twin of an affected twin (not recorded which).

V usage is TRBV19 and J usage is TRBJ2-2; TCRdb calls TRBD1, which cannot be checked without DNA. Germline values: CDR1 LNHDA, CDR2 SQIVND (reference sequence). The CDR3 is made up of 14 amino acids. The CDR3: CASLNRVGAGELFF.

The chain employs TRBV10-3 and TRBJ1-1; TCRdb's D call of TRBD1 is untestable without DNA. This CDR3 has 15 residues. Germline lookup yields CDR1 ENHRY and CDR2 SYGVKD. CDR3 region: CAVSGPTGANTEAFF.

V is TRBV12-3 or TRBV12-4 and J is TRBJ1-1; no DNA is available, so the TRBD1 call from TCRdb remains unchecked. This CDR3 comprises 14 residues. The CDR3 sequence is CASSLDRVGTEAFF.

The V call is TRBV7-2, the J call TRBJ2-7; TCRdb outputs TRBD1, but without DNA this stays unchecked. CDR3 length equals 15 residues. Germline CDR1 SGHTA, CDR2 FQGNSA. CDR3 in amino acids: CASSLGQGISYEQYF.

The V call is TRBV7-9, the J call TRBJ2-2; TCRdb's D gene call, TRBD2, goes unchecked for lack of DNA. The CDR3 has 16 residues. The V gene's germline CDR1 is SEHNR and CDR2 FQNEAQ (reference sequence). The chain's CDR3 is CASIGGRETHTGELFF.

This rearrangement joins TRBV2 to TRBJ1-1; TCRdb indicates TRBD1, and absent DNA this call remains unverified. This CDR3 has 11 residues. CDR1 SNHLY and CDR2 FYNNEI come from the germline V gene. The CDR3 is CASSGAGEAFF.

This chain joins TRBV12-3 or TRBV12-4 and TRBJ2-3; TCRdb's D call of TRBD2 is untestable without DNA. The CDR3 spans 16 residues. The chain's CDR3 is CASSGTSGASTDTQYF.

The rearrangement joins TRBV3-1 to TRBJ1-2; TCRdb proposes TRBD1, but this gene call is untestable without DNA. CDR1 is LGHDT and CDR2 is YNNKEL in the germline V gene (reference sequence). CDR3 length: 15 residues. CDR3 region: CASSQEAGTSDGYTF. Based on the CDR3 plus reference TRBV3-1 and TRBJ1-2, the full variable domain is DTAVSQTPKYLVTQMGNDKSIKCEQNLGHDTMYWYKQDSKKFLKIMFSYNNKELIINETVPNRFSPKSPDKAHLNLHINSLELGDSAVYFCASSQEAGTSDGYTFGSGTRLTVV.

The chain joins TRBV7-9 to TRBJ2-7; TCRdb's assignment of TRBD1 cannot be checked, as there is no DNA. CDR1 and CDR2 from the germline V gene are SEHNR and FQNEAQ (reference sequence). The CDR3 contains 15 residues. CDR3 loop: CASSLEGGVGYEQYF.

The V call is TRBV27, the J call TRBJ1-1. The CDR3 totals 11 residues. Germline V gene sequence: CDR1 MNHEY, CDR2 SMNVEV (reference sequence). The CDR3 region is CASSSGIEAFF.

The chain combines TRBV7-2 with TRBJ1-2. CDR3 size: 15 residues. Germline V gene data show CDR1 as SGHTA and CDR2 as FQGNSA. CDR3 loop: CASSTQDGANYGYTF.

This chain connects TRBV12-3 or TRBV12-4 to TRBJ1-5; the D call of TRBD1 rests on TCRdb alone, since no DNA is present to check it. CDR3 length: 15 amino acids. The CDR3 protein is CASRREGQGEQPQHF.

The chain recombines TRBV5-1 with TRBJ2-7; there is no DNA to check the TCRdb D call of TRBD1. This CDR3 spans 14 amino acids. The germline CDR1 and CDR2 sequences are SGHRS and YFSETQ. Here the CDR3 reads CASSLSGGQYEQYF.

The chain joins TRBV7-9 to TRBJ2-5; no DNA is available, so the TRBD1 call from TCRdb remains unchecked. Germline CDR1 and CDR2: SEHNR and FQNEAQ (reference sequence). This CDR3 is built from 14 residues. The CDR3 loop reads CASSPEGQGETQYF. Supplemented by reference TRBV7-9 and TRBJ2-5, the full variable domain reads DTGVSQNPRHKITKRGQNVTFRCDPISEHNRLYWYRQTLGQGPEFLTYFQNEAQLEKSRLLSDRFSAERPKGSFSTLEIQRTEQGDSAMYLCASSPEGQGETQYFGPGTRLLVL.

The chain combines TRBV7-8 with TRBJ2-1; checking the TCRdb D call of TRBD2 is not possible without DNA. CDR1 and CDR2 (germline): SGHVS, FQNEAQ. The CDR3 has 15 amino acids. The CDR3 protein is CASEGLAGLYNEQFF.

V gene TRBV12-3 or TRBV12-4 combines with J gene TRBJ1-3. CDR3 size: 15 residues. The chain's CDR3 is CASSWGLNSGNTIYF.

The rearrangement links TRBV27 to TRBJ1-5; TCRdb outputs TRBD1, but without DNA this stays unchecked. Germline loops: CDR1 MNHEY, CDR2 SMNVEV (reference sequence). CDR3 length: 13 amino acids. The CDR3 protein is CASSPRGSQPQHF.

The J gene is TRBJ2-5, the V gene TRBV2; TCRdb lists TRBD1, though no DNA is available to test this call. The CDR3 sequence is 14 residues long. CDR1 SNHLY and CDR2 FYNNEI come from the germline V gene. CDR3 region: CASGRAAPQETQYF.

This chain uses TRBV7-9 with TRBJ1-1. Per germline, CDR1 SEHNR and CDR2 FQNEAQ (reference sequence). The CDR3 has 17 residues. CDR3 loop: CASSLGLTYSPDTEAFF.

The chain uses TRBV12-3 or TRBV12-4 and TRBJ2-1; TCRdb's D call, TRBD1, is unchecked because there is no DNA. This CDR3 contains 16 residues. This CDR3 reads CASSLGTGGWLNEQFF.

This CDR3 is CASSQESETQYF. The rearrangement links TRBV4-2 to TRBJ2-5. The CDR3 is 12 amino acids. CDR1 and CDR2 (germline): LGHNA, YNFKEQ.

This chain links TRBV30 with TRBJ2-7; TCRdb indicates TRBD1, and absent DNA this call remains unverified. CDR3 size: 16 residues. The V gene's germline CDR1 is GTSNPN and CDR2 SVGIG (reference sequence). The CDR3 region is CAWSFLRTGISYEQYF.

The chain joins TRBV4-2 to TRBJ2-1. In germline, CDR1 is LGHNA, CDR2 YNFKEQ. The CDR3 totals 14 residues. CDR3 protein: CASSQVDTNNEQFF.

This chain connects TRBV2 to TRBJ1-5. The CDR3 is 14 residues long. Germline-derived CDR1 and CDR2 are SNHLY and FYNNEI. This CDR3 reads CASSEIILGQPQHF.